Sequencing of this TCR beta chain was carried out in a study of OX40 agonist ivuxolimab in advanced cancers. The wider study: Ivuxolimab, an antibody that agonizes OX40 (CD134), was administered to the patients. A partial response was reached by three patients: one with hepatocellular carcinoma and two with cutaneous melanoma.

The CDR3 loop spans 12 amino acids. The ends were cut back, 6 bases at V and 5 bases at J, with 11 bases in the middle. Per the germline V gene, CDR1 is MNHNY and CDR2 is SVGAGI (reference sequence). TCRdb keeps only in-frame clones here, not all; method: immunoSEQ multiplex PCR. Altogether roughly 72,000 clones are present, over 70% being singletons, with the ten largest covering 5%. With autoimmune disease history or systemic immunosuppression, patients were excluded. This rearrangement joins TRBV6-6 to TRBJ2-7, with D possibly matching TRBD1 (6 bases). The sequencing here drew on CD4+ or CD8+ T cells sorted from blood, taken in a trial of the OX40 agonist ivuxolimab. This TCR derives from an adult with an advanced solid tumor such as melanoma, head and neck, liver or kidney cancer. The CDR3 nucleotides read TGTGCCAGCAGCACTAGACAGGACGAGCAGTACTTC. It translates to CASSTRQDEQYF.